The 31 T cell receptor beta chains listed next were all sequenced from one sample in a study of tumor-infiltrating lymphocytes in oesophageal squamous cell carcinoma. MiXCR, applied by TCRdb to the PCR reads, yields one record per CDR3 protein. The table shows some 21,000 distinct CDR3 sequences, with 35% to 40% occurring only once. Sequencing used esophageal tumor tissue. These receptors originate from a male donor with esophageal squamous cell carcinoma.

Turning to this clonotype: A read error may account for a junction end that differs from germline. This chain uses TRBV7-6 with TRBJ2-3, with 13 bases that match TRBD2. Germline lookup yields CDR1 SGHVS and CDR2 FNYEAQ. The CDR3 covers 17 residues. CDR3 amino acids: CASSLPRTSGSSDTEYF. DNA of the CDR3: TGTGCCAGCAGCCTACCGAGGACTAGCGGGAGTTCAGATACGGAGTACTTC.

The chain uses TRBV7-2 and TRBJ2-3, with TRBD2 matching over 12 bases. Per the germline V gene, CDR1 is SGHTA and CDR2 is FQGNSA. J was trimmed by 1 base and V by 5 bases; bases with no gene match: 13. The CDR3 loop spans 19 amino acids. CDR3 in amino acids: CASSPGKGTSGRGTDTQYF. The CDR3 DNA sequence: TGTGCCAGCAGCCCGGGGAAAGGGACTAGCGGGCGGGGCACAGATACGCAGTATTTT.

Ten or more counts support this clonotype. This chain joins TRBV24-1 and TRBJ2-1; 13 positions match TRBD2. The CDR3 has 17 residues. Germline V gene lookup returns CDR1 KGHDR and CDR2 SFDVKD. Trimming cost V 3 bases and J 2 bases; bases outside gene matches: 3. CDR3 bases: TGTGCCACCAGTGATCCAGGACTAGCGGGAGCCTACAATGAGCAGTTCTTC. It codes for CATSDPGLAGAYNEQFF.

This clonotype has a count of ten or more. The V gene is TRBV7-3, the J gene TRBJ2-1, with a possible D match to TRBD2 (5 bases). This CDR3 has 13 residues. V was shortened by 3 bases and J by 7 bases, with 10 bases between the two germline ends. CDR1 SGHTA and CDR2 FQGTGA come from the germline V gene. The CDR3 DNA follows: TGTGCCAGCAGCTTCGGCTCGGGGAATGAGCAGTTCTTC. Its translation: CASSFGSGNEQFF.

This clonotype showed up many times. The CDR3 bases are TGTGCCAGCAGTCCCGGGACAGAATCCCCAGATACGCAGTATTTT. This encodes CASSPGTESPDTQYF. This chain joins TRBV28 and TRBJ2-3; 7 bases fit TRBD1. This CDR3 comprises 15 residues. Trimming took 5 bases from V and 4 from J; bases not matched to a gene: 9. Looked up from germline, CDR1 is MDHEN and CDR2 is SYDVKM.

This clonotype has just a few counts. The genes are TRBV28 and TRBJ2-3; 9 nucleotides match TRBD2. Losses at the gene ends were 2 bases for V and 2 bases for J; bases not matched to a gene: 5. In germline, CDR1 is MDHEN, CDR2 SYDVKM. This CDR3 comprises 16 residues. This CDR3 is CASSLAGGPSTDTQYF. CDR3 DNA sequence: TGTGCCAGCAGTTTAGCGGGAGGGCCATCCACAGATACGCAGTATTTT. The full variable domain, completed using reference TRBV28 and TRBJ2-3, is DVKVTQSSRYLVKRTGEKVFLECVQDMDHENMFWYRQDPGLGLRLIYFSYDVKMKEKGDIPEGYSVSREKKERFSLILESASTNQTSMYLCASSLAGGPSTDTQYFGPGTRLTVL.

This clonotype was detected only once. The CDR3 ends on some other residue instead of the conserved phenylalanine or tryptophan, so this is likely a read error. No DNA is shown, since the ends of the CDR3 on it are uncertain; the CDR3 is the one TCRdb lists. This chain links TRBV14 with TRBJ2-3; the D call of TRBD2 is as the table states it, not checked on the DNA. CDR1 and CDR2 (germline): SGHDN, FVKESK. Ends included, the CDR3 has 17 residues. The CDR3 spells CASSHGTSTYYEQYFGP.

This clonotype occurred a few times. CDR3: CASSSGTVEQYF. The CDR3 nucleotides are TGTGCCAGCAGCTCCGGGACGGTCGAGCAGTACTTC. The rearrangement joins TRBV7-6 to TRBJ2-5; either TRBD1 or TRBD2 may supply D (5 bases each). The J call may be incorrect, as the DNA end agrees better with TRBJ2-7. Germline V CDR1 and CDR2: SGHVS, FNYEAQ. CDR3 length equals 12 residues.

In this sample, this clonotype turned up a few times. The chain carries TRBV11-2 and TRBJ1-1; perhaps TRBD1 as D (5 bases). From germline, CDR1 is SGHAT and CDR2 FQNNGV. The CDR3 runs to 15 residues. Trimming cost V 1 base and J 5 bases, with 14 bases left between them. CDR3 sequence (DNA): TGTGCCAGCAGCTTAGTTCTGGGGGTTGGTACTGAAGCTTTCTTT. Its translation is CASSLVLGVGTEAFF.

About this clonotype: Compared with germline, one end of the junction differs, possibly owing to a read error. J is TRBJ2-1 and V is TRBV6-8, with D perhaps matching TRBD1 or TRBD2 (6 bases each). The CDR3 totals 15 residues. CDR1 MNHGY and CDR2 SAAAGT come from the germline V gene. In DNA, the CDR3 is TGTGCCAGCAGTTACCCCCGGGGGCAGAATTCACCCCTCCACTTC. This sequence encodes CASSYPRGQNSPLHF.

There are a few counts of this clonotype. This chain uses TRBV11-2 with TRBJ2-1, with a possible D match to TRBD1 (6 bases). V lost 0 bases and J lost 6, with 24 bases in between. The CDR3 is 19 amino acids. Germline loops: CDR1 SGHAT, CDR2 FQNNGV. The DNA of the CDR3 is TGTGCCAGCAGCTTAGAATTCGGGTCCGGGGCAGGGGTTCGCAATGAGCAGTTCTTC. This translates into CASSLEFGSGAGVRNEQFF. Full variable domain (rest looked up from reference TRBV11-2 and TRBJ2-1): EAGVAQSPRYKIIEKRQSVAFWCNPISGHATLYWYQQILGQGPKLLIQFQNNGVVDDSQLPKDRFSAERLKGVDSTLKIQPAKLEDSAVYLCASSLEFGSGAGVRNEQFFGPGTRLTVL.

CDR3 loop: CASSPRTGSYEQYF. CDR3 DNA sequence: TGTGCCAGCAGTCCCCGGACAGGCAGCTACGAGCAGTACTTC. This chain links TRBV27 with TRBJ2-3, with 7 positions matching TRBD1. The J call may be wrong; the DNA end is better matched by TRBJ2-7. Germline V gene lookup returns CDR1 MNHEY and CDR2 SMNVEV (reference sequence). The CDR3 contains 14 residues.

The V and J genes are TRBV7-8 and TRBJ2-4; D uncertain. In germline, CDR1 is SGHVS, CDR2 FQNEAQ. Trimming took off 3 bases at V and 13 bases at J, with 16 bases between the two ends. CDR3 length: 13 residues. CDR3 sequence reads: CASSFSQNNEQYF. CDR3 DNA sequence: TGTGCCAGCAGCTTTTCACAGAACAATGAGCAGTACTTC. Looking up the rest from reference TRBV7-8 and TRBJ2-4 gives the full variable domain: GAGVSQSPRYKVAKRGQDVALRCDPISGHVSLFWYQQALGQGPEFLTYFQNEAQLDKSGLPSDRFFAERPEGSVSTLKIQRTQQEDSAVYLCASSFSQNNEQYFGAGTRLSVL.

CDR3 nucleotides: TGTGCCACCAGTGATTTGGACGGATACAATGAGCAGTTCTTC. Its protein is CATSDLDGYNEQFF. The chain links TRBV24-1 to TRBJ2-1; D remains ambiguous. CDR3 size: 14 residues. V was cut by 0 bases and J by 4 bases, with 6 bases left in between. Germline CDR1 KGHDR, CDR2 SFDVKD.

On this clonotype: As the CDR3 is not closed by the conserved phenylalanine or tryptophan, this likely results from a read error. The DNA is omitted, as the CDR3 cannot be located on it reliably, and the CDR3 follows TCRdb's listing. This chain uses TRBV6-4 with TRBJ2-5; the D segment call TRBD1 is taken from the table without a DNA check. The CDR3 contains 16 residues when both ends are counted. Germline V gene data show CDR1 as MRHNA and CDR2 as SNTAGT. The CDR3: CASSEATANYGYTFGS.

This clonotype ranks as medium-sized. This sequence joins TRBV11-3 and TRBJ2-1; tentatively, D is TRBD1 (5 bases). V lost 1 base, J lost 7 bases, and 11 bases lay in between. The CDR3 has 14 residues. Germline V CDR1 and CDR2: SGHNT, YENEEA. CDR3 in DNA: TGTGCCAGCAGCTTAGCTCAGGGTGGGAATGAGCAGTTCTTC. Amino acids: CASSLAQGGNEQFF.

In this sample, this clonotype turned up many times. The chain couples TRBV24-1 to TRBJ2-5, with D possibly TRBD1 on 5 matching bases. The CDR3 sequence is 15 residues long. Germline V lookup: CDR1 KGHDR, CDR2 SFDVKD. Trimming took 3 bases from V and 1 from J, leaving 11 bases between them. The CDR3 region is CATSDDRQTQETQYF. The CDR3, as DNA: TGTGCCACCAGTGATGATCGACAGACCCAAGAGACCCAGTACTTC.

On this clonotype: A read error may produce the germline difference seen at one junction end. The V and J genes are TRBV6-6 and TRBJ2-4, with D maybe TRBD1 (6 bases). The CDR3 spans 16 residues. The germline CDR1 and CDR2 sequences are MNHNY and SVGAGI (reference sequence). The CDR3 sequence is CASSADRAGDTVSRLF. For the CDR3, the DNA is TGTGCCAGCAGTGCAGACCGCGCCGGGGACACCGTTAGTCGACTCTTC.

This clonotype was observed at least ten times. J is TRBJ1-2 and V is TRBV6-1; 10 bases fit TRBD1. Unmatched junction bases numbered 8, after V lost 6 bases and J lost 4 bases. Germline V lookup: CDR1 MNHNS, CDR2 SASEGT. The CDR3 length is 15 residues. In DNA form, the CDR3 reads TGTGCCAGCAGCCTCCGCGGACAGGGGGTCTATGGCTACACCTTC. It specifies CASSLRGQGVYGYTF.

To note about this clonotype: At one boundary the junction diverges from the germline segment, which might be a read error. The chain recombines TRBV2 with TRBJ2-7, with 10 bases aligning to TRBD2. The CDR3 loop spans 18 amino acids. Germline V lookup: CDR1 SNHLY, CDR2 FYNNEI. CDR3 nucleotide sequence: TGTGCCAGCGGTGAATTTTCTGGGTCTAGCGGGAGATTAAACGAGCAGTACTTC. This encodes CASGEFSGSSGRLNEQYF. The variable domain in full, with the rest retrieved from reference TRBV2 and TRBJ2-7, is EPEVTQTPSHQVTQMGQEVILRCVPISNHLYFYWYRQILGQKVEFLVSFYNNEISEKSEIFDDQFSVERPDGSNFTLKIRSTKLEDSAMYFCASGEFSGSSGRLNEQYFGPGTRLTVT.

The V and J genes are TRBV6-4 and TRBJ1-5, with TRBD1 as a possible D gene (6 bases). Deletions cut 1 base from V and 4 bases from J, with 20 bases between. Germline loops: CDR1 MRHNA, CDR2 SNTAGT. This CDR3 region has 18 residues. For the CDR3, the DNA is TGTGCCAGCAGTGACTTAGGACGGCAGGGGCATAATAATCAGCCCCAGCATTTT. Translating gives CASSDLGRQGHNNQPQHF.

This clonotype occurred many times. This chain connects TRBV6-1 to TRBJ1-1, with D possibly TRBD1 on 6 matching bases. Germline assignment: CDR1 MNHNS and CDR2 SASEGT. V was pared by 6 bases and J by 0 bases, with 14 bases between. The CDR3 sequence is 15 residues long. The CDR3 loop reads CASSKSQGMNTEAFF. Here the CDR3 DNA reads TGTGCCAGCAGCAAATCACAGGGAATGAACACTGAAGCTTTCTTT.

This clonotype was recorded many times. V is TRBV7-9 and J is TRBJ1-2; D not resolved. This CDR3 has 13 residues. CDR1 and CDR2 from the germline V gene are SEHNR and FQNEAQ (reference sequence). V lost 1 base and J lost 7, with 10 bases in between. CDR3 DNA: TGTGCCAGCAGCTTAGAATACGGGAGTGGCTACACCTTC. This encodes CASSLEYGSGYTF.

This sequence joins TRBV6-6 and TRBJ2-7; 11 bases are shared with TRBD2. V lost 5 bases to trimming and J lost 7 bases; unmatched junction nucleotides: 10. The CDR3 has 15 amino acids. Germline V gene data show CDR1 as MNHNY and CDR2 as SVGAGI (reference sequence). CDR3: CASSVTSGVSNEQYF. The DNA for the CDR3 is TGTGCCAGCAGTGTGACTAGCGGGGTATCCAATGAGCAGTACTTC.

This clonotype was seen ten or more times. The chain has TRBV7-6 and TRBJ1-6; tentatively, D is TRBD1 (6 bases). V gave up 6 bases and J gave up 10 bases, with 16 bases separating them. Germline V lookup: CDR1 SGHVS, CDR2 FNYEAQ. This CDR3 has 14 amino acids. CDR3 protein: CASRAGTKESPLHF. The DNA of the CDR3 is TGTGCCAGCAGGGCCGGGACAAAGGAATCACCCCTCCACTTT.

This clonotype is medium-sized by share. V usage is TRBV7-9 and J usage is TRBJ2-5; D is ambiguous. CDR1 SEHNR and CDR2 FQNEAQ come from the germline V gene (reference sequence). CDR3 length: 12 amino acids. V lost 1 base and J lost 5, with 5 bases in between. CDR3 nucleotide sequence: TGTGCCAGCAGCTTAGTAGGGGAGACCCAGTACTTC. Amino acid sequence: CASSLVGETQYF. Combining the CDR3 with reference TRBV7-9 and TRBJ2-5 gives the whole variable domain DTGVSQNPRHKITKRGQNVTFRCDPISEHNRLYWYRQTLGQGPEFLTYFQNEAQLEKSRLLSDRFSAERPKGSFSTLEIQRTEQGDSAMYLCASSLVGETQYFGPGTRLLVL.

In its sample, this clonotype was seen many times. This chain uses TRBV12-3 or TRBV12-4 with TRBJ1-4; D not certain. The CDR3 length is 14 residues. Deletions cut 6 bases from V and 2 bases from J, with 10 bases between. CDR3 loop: CASSREFTNEKLFF. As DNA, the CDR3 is TGTGCCAGCAGCCGGGAATTCACTAATGAAAAACTGTTTTTT.

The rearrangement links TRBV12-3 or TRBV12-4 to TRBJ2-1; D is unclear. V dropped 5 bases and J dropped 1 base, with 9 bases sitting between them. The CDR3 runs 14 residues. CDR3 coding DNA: TGTGCCAGCAGTGATGAGACTTCCTACAATGAGCAGTTCTTC. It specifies CASSDETSYNEQFF.

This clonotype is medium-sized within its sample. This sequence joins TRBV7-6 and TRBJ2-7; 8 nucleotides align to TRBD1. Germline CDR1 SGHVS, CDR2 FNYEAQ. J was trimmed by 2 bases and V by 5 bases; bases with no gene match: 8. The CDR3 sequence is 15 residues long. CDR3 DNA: TGTGCCAGCAGCACCCTAGGACAGGGCACCTACGAGCAGTACTTC. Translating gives CASSTLGQGTYEQYF.

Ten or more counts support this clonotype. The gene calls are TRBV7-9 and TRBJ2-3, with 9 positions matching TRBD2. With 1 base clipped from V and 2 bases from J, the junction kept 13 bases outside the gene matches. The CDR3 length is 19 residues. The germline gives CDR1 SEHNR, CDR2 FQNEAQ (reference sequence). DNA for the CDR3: TGTGCCAGCAGCTTAGTTCGTGCGGGGGGGTCCGGATTCACAGATACGCAGTATTTT. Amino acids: CASSLVRAGGSGFTDTQYF.

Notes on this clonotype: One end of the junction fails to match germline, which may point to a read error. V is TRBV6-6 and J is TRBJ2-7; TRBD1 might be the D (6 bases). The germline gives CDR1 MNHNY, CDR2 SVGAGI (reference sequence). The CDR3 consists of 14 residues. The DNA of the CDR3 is TGTGCCAGCAGTCTACAGGGTCAGGATTCACCCCTCCACTTC. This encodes CASSLQGQDSPLHF.